These 20 T cell receptor beta chains share one sample of origin, sequenced in a study of T-cell memory formation after mild COVID-19. TCRdb recomputed calls from the 5' RACE reads with MiXCR, one row per CDR3 protein. The repertoire holds about 210,000 distinct CDR3 sequences, with around 26% as singletons. The sample was PBMCs or a T cell subset sorted from them (not recorded which). These receptors all stem from an adult woman who had mild COVID-19 (a few samples of this study predate the infection). Cell type and time point are not known.

This clonotype was seen more than once but under ten times. The chain recombines TRBV9 with TRBJ1-1; possibly TRBD1 for D (6 bases). V shed 3 bases and J shed 6 bases, with 18 bases lying between them. The V gene's germline CDR1 is SGDLS and CDR2 YYNGEE. This CDR3 is 15 amino acids long. The CDR3 here is CASSAGGHQRPEAFF. CDR3 DNA sequence: TGTGCCAGCAGCGCGGGGGGACACCAACGGCCTGAAGCTTTCTTT.

This clonotype was found many times. CDR3 DNA sequence: TGTGCCACCAGTGACCCCGCCGGGACAGGGTCCTATGGCTACACCTTC. Protein: CATSDPAGTGSYGYTF. The chain is built from TRBV24-1 and TRBJ1-2, with 9 bases identical to TRBD1. The CDR3 totals 16 residues. In germline, CDR1 is KGHDR, CDR2 SFDVKD. Trimming took 4 bases from V and 4 from J; bases not matched to a gene: 9.

This chain links TRBV20-1 with TRBJ2-1; D not certain. Trimming cost V 1 base and J 2 bases, with 6 bases left between them. The CDR3 has 13 residues. Germline V gives CDR1 DFQATT, CDR2 SNEGSKA (reference sequence). CDR3 in DNA: TGCAGTGCTAGAGTCTTTGCCTACAATGAGCAGTTCTTC. Its protein is CSARVFAYNEQFF.

This clonotype was counted a few times. The CDR3 coding sequence is TGTGCCAGAAACCATCCCGAAAAGCCCTACGAGCAGTACTTC. Its translation is CARNHPEKPYEQYF. The rearrangement joins TRBV5-8 to TRBJ2-7; no firm D call. The CDR3 spans 14 residues. V was trimmed by 8 bases and J by 2 bases, leaving 17 bases between them. Germline loops: CDR1 SGHTS, CDR2 YDEGEE.

The chain recombines TRBV7-2 with TRBJ2-1; 12 nucleotides line up with TRBD2. The CDR3 sequence is 19 residues long. With 2 bases clipped from V and 8 bases from J, the junction kept 16 bases outside the gene matches. Per germline, CDR1 SGHTA and CDR2 FQGNSA. CDR3 region: CASSLLWLAGGPTQDEQFF. The DNA of the CDR3 is TGTGCCAGCAGCTTACTTTGGCTAGCGGGAGGGCCAACGCAGGATGAGCAGTTCTTC.

This clonotype was seen only a few times. The chain has TRBV12-3 or TRBV12-4 and TRBJ1-2; possibly TRBD1 for D (5 bases). This CDR3 spans 14 amino acids. Trimming took 0 bases from V and 3 from J, leaving 8 bases between them. The CDR3 sequence is CASSLAGADYGYTF. CDR3 sequence (DNA): TGTGCCAGCAGTTTAGCAGGGGCTGACTATGGCTACACCTTC.

CDR3 in DNA: TGTGCCACCAGCACCGTCGGGGACGAGCAGTACTTC. Translation gives CATSTVGDEQYF. This chain links TRBV15 with TRBJ2-5; a possible D gene is TRBD2 (5 bases). Matching the DNA end better, TRBJ2-7 makes the J call doubtful. The length of the CDR3 is 12 residues. Per the germline V gene, CDR1 is LNHNV and CDR2 is YYDKDF (reference sequence).

This clonotype was observed a single time. The V gene is TRBV12-3 or TRBV12-4, the J gene TRBJ1-2; 9 bases align to TRBD1. The CDR3 loop spans 13 amino acids. After removal of 6 bases from V and 4 bases from J, the junction contained 3 bases not matched to a gene. CDR3 DNA: TGTGCCAGCAGGATGACAGGGGGCTATGGCTACACCTTC. This sequence encodes CASRMTGGYGYTF.

This clonotype was seen only once. V and J are TRBV11-1 and TRBJ2-7; 8 positions agree with TRBD2. Trimming at V came to 5 bases and at J to 5 bases, leaving 5 bases not matched to a gene. CDR1 and CDR2 (germline): SGHAT, FQDESV (reference sequence). This CDR3 has 13 amino acids. For the CDR3, the DNA is TGTGCCAGCAGCCGTCTGCGGGGGGACGAGCAGTACTTC. Translating gives CASSRLRGDEQYF.

This clonotype was found a few times. The V and J genes are TRBV12-3 or TRBV12-4 and TRBJ2-3, with a possible D match to TRBD1 (5 bases). The CDR3 runs 14 residues. V was shortened by 4 bases and J by 6 bases, with 14 bases between the two germline ends. Here the CDR3 DNA reads TGTGCCAGCAGTTCTACAGGTTTGGGTGATACGCAGTATTTT. It is translated as CASSSTGLGDTQYF.

The V gene is TRBV20-1, the J gene TRBJ1-1; perhaps TRBD1 as D (6 bases). This CDR3 has 14 residues. Trimming left V 3 bases short and J 5 bases short, with 16 bases between. From germline, CDR1 is DFQATT and CDR2 SNEGSKA (reference sequence). The CDR3 sequence is CSASLPGAPTEAFF. As DNA, the CDR3 is TGCAGTGCTAGCCTCCCGGGGGCACCGACTGAAGCTTTCTTT.

The V call is TRBV7-3, the J call TRBJ2-6, with a weak D call TRBD1 (6 bases). The germline gives CDR1 SGHTA, CDR2 FQGTGA. The CDR3 covers 17 residues. V was shortened by 7 bases and J by 2 bases, with 18 bases between the two germline ends. CDR3 sequence (DNA): TGTGCCAGCACTCCCGGGCCCAACAGGGCTGGGGCCAACGTCCTGACTTTC. Its protein product is CASTPGPNRAGANVLTF.

Only a few counts were recorded for this clonotype. The chain combines TRBV7-6 with TRBJ2-6; 9 nucleotides match TRBD1. The length of the CDR3 is 18 residues. J lost 2 bases, V lost 5 bases, and 10 bases had no gene match. CDR1 and CDR2 from the germline V gene are SGHVS and FNYEAQ. The CDR3 protein is CASSPRTGAIAGANVLTF. The DNA of the CDR3 is TGTGCCAGCAGCCCCCGGACAGGGGCAATAGCTGGGGCCAACGTCCTGACTTTC.

The table lists this clonotype with a few counts. The rearrangement joins TRBV4-1 to TRBJ1-2; 7 bases are a match to TRBD1. In germline, CDR1 is MGHRA, CDR2 YSYEKL. The CDR3 has 14 amino acids. The ends lost 6 bases at V and 5 bases at J; junction bases unmatched: 9. CDR3 residues: CASRAGKGAYGYTF. The CDR3 DNA follows: TGCGCCAGCAGGGCGGGGAAGGGGGCGTATGGCTACACCTTC.

This clonotype was counted between two and nine times. J is TRBJ2-2 and V is TRBV24-1, with D tentatively TRBD2 (6 bases). Trimming took off 9 bases at V and 3 bases at J, with 16 bases between the two ends. Germline lookup yields CDR1 KGHDR and CDR2 SFDVKD. The CDR3 consists of 15 residues. The DNA for the CDR3 is TGTGCCACCCGGGGAGCGGGCACATACACCGGGGAGCTGTTTTTT. Its translation is CATRGAGTYTGELFF.

J is TRBJ2-2 and V is TRBV7-9; 7 bases are a match to TRBD2. Germline V gives CDR1 SEHNR, CDR2 FQNEAQ (reference sequence). CDR3 length equals 15 residues. J was trimmed by 4 bases and V by 2 bases; bases with no gene match: 4. CDR3: CASSLQGGSTGELFF. Here the CDR3 DNA reads TGTGCCAGCAGCTTACAGGGCGGGAGCACCGGGGAGCTGTTTTTT.

This chain links TRBV6-5 with TRBJ1-4, with TRBD1 identical over 7 bases. J was trimmed by 3 bases and V by 6 bases; bases with no gene match: 4. The CDR3 spans 14 residues. Germline loops: CDR1 MNHEY, CDR2 SVGAGI. The CDR3 DNA sequence: TGTGCCAGCAGCCCAGGGGGGGCTAATGAAAAACTGTTTTTT. It codes for CASSPGGANEKLFF.

This clonotype was detected a few times. The J gene is TRBJ1-1, the V gene TRBV18, with TRBD1 matching over 7 bases. The germline V gene encodes CDR1 KGHSH and CDR2 LQKENI. Losses at the gene ends were 7 bases for V and 7 bases for J; bases not matched to a gene: 6. The CDR3 loop spans 12 amino acids. Written as DNA, the CDR3 is TGTGCCAGCTTAAGCCGGGACAGTGAAGCTTTCTTT. It is translated as CASLSRDSEAFF.

This chain uses TRBV6-5 with TRBJ2-7, with D possibly called TRBD1 or TRBD2 (5 bases each). Trimming left V 4 bases short and J 2 bases short, with 15 bases between. This CDR3 has 15 residues. CDR1 and CDR2 from the germline V gene are MNHEY and SVGAGI. The CDR3 is CASSSGGAGPYEQYF. The CDR3 region has the DNA TGTGCCAGCAGTTCTGGGGGAGCAGGTCCCTACGAGCAGTACTTC.

This clonotype was observed a few times. The chain is built from TRBV7-2 and TRBJ2-5, with 12 bases aligning to TRBD2. Germline values: CDR1 SGHTA, CDR2 FQGNSA. The CDR3 runs to 16 residues. V shed 4 bases and J 4 bases; nucleotides not matched to a gene: 7. CDR3 protein: CASSSGRLAGVETQYF. The CDR3 bases are TGTGCCAGCAGCTCGGGACGACTAGCGGGAGTAGAGACCCAGTACTTC.